This T cell receptor beta chain came from a study of type 1 and type 2 diabetes patients. Study at large: CD4+ or CD8+ T cells were positively selected from PBMCs with microbeads.

Per germline, CDR1 SGHRS and CDR2 YFSETQ. This CDR3 region has 17 residues. After removal of 4 bases from V and 5 bases from J, the junction contained 16 bases not matched to a gene. Turning to this clonotype: The antigen is unknown.

Study conclusions and caveats: In type 2 diabetes, highly-expanded CD4+ clones took a median 3.9% of reads.

Genomic DNA was the PCR template. Multiplex PCR with 30 forward and 13 reverse primers amplified the TCR beta CDR3. TCRdb used MiXCR to reprocess the multiplex PCR reads, holding one entry per CDR3 protein. Among 250,000 or so distinct CDR3 sequences listed, 47% were seen once. This rearrangement joins TRBV5-1 to TRBJ2-7, with 9 bases matching TRBD2. This clonotype was sampled from a man younger than 30 with type 2 diabetes. The sequenced sample consisted of peripheral blood mononuclear cells (PBMCs). The CDR3 bases are TGCGCCAGCAGCCAAACTTCCCGGCTAGCGGGATATCACGAGCAGTACTTC. Amino acid sequence: CASSQTSRLAGYHEQYF.